A selection of T cell receptor beta chains follows, all from one sample in a study of CD8+ T cells in alopecia areata. The protocol was immunoSEQ multiplex PCR, while the TCRdb copy is restricted to in-frame clones and leaves out a portion. The data contain some 110,000 clones, approximately 54% of them singletons. The material sequenced was CD8+ T cells sorted from blood, taken at week 24, from a patient treated with tofacitinib. Receptor source: a human donor with alopecia areata. Both conserved end residues are part of each CDR3. Fields, in order: V gene, J gene, clone size, D gene, CDR3 protein, CDR3 DNA. The D gene is left open where the match is weak. Size is omitted from some rows. Given values are once, few, many or a class for expanded clones.

v_gene: TRBV5-6; j_gene: TRBJ2-7; abundance: few; d_gene: TRBD1; CDR3aa: CASSWDSSYEQYF; CDR3nt: TGTGCCAGCAGCTGGGACAGCTCCTACGAGCAGTACTTC
v_gene: TRBV13; j_gene: TRBJ2-7; abundance: -; d_gene: -; CDR3aa: CASSSTAYEQYF; CDR3nt: TGTGCCAGCAGCTCAACAGCCTACGAGCAGTACTTC
v_gene: TRBV29-1; j_gene: TRBJ1-2; abundance: -; d_gene: -; CDR3aa: CSATELRGYTF; CDR3nt: TGCAGCGCCACGGAGTTGCGGGGCTACACCTTC
v_gene: TRBV29-1; j_gene: TRBJ1-1; abundance: many; d_gene: TRBD1; CDR3aa: CSVERTGGKAEAFF; CDR3nt: TGCAGCGTTGAACGGACAGGGGGCAAAGCTGAAGCTTTCTTT
v_gene: TRBV6-5; j_gene: TRBJ1-2; abundance: -; d_gene: TRBD1; CDR3aa: CASAGTDYGYTF; CDR3nt: TGTGCCAGCGCCGGGACAGACTATGGCTACACCTTC
v_gene: TRBV27; j_gene: TRBJ2-7; abundance: -; d_gene: TRBD1; CDR3aa: CASSLTGGMYEQYF; CDR3nt: TGTGCCAGCAGTCTTACAGGGGGTATGTACGAGCAGTACTTC
v_gene: TRBV30; j_gene: TRBJ2-1; abundance: -; d_gene: TRBD2; CDR3aa: CAWNLLAGGAFEQFF; CDR3nt: TGTGCCTGGAACCTACTAGCGGGGGGGGCCTTTGAGCAGTTCTTC
v_gene: TRBV5-4; j_gene: TRBJ2-1; abundance: -; d_gene: TRBD2; CDR3aa: CASSSGGGEQFF; CDR3nt: TGTGCCAGCAGCTCGGGGGGAGGTGAGCAGTTCTTC
v_gene: TRBV11-2; j_gene: TRBJ1-6; abundance: -; d_gene: -; CDR3aa: CASSLVMGRPYYNSPLHF; CDR3nt: TGTGCCAGCAGCTTAGTTATGGGGAGACCCTACTATAATTCACCCCTCCACTTT
v_gene: TRBV7-3; j_gene: TRBJ1-1; abundance: few; d_gene: -; CDR3aa: CASSLYKNTEAFF; CDR3nt: TGTGCCAGCAGCCTGTATAAAAACACTGAAGCTTTCTTT
v_gene: TRBV4-2; j_gene: TRBJ1-5; abundance: once; d_gene: TRBD1; CDR3aa: CASSHALLGTEDQPQHF; CDR3nt: TGTGCCAGCAGCCACGCCTTGTTGGGGACAGAAGATCAGCCCCAGCATTTT
v_gene: TRBV11-2; j_gene: TRBJ2-1; abundance: few; d_gene: -; CDR3aa: CASSLETGGSVEQFF; CDR3nt: TGTGCCAGCAGCTTAGAGACAGGAGGTTCGGTTGAGCAGTTCTTC
v_gene: TRBV30; j_gene: TRBJ1-2; abundance: -; d_gene: -; CDR3aa: CAWKTQGLEPYGYTF; CDR3nt: TGTGCCTGGAAGACACAGGGTTTAGAACCCTATGGCTACACCTTC
v_gene: TRBV19; j_gene: TRBJ1-1; abundance: -; d_gene: -; CDR3aa: CASSIAGFGNTEAFF; CDR3nt: TGTGCCAGTAGTATAGCAGGGTTTGGGAACACTGAAGCTTTCTTT
v_gene: TRBV6-5; j_gene: TRBJ2-5; abundance: -; d_gene: TRBD2; CDR3aa: CASSYSTSWETQYF; CDR3nt: TGTGCCAGCAGTTACTCGACTAGCTGGGAGACCCAGTACTTC
v_gene: TRBV30; j_gene: TRBJ2-3; abundance: few; d_gene: TRBD2; CDR3aa: CALLAYADTQYF; CDR3nt: TGTGCCTTACTAGCGTACGCAGATACGCAGTATTTT
v_gene: TRBV27; j_gene: TRBJ1-1; abundance: -; d_gene: -; CDR3aa: CATRGMNTEAFF; CDR3nt: TGTGCCACCAGAGGAATGAACACTGAAGCTTTCTTT
v_gene: TRBV13; j_gene: TRBJ2-7; abundance: few; d_gene: -; CDR3aa: CASSSHAQSNEQYF; CDR3nt: TGTGCCAGCAGCTCGCACGCACAAAGTAACGAGCAGTACTTC
v_gene: TRBV29-1; j_gene: TRBJ1-4; abundance: once; d_gene: -; CDR3aa: CSVEEPTVNEKLFF; CDR3nt: TGCAGCGTTGAAGAGCCGACAGTTAATGAAAAACTGTTTTTT
v_gene: TRBV2; j_gene: TRBJ1-2; abundance: -; d_gene: -; CDR3aa: CARTSLTNYGYTF; CDR3nt: TGTGCCAGGACCAGCCTCACTAACTATGGCTACACCTTC
v_gene: TRBV10-3; j_gene: TRBJ2-5; abundance: -; d_gene: -; CDR3aa: CAISESGEETQYF; CDR3nt: TGTGCCATCAGTGAGTCCGGGGAAGAGACCCAGTACTTC
v_gene: TRBV19; j_gene: TRBJ2-2; abundance: -; d_gene: -; CDR3aa: CASKGERVTGELFF; CDR3nt: TGTGCCAGTAAAGGCGAGCGGGTCACCGGGGAGCTGTTTTTT
v_gene: TRBV4-1; j_gene: TRBJ2-5; abundance: -; d_gene: -; CDR3aa: CASSHGRGFQETQYF; CDR3nt: TGCGCCAGCAGCCACGGGCGGGGCTTCCAAGAGACCCAGTACTTC
v_gene: TRBV27; j_gene: TRBJ2-7; abundance: -; d_gene: -; CDR3aa: CASSPGRPIPRYEQYF; CDR3nt: TGTGCCAGCAGTCCGGGTCGGCCCATACCTCGCTACGAGCAGTACTTC
v_gene: TRBV9; j_gene: TRBJ2-5; abundance: -; d_gene: TRBD2; CDR3aa: CASSLGGASGETQYF; CDR3nt: TGTGCCAGCAGCCTCGGGGGGGCGTCTGGAGAGACCCAGTACTTC
v_gene: TRBV6-5; j_gene: TRBJ2-7; abundance: -; d_gene: -; CDR3aa: CASRQHRSSYEQYF; CDR3nt: TGTGCCAGCAGACAGCACAGAAGCTCCTACGAGCAGTACTTC
v_gene: TRBV6-5; j_gene: TRBJ1-6; abundance: -; d_gene: -; CDR3aa: CASSLRDSYNSPLHF; CDR3nt: TGTGCCAGCAGTCTACGGGACTCCTATAATTCACCCCTCCACTTT
v_gene: TRBV25-1; j_gene: TRBJ2-1; abundance: -; d_gene: -; CDR3aa: CAILPWTEQFF; CDR3nt: TGTGCCATCCTCCCGTGGACAGAGCAGTTCTTC
v_gene: TRBV7-8; j_gene: TRBJ2-1; abundance: few; d_gene: -; CDR3aa: CASSLEDRDNEQFF; CDR3nt: TGTGCCAGCAGCTTAGAGGACAGAGACAATGAGCAGTTCTTC
v_gene: TRBV7-2; j_gene: TRBJ1-1; abundance: few; d_gene: -; CDR3aa: CASSTGTEGINTEAFF; CDR3nt: TGTGCCAGCAGCACAGGGACGGAGGGTATCAACACTGAAGCTTTCTTT
v_gene: TRBV11-3; j_gene: TRBJ2-3; abundance: -; d_gene: -; CDR3aa: CASSLQMADTQYF; CDR3nt: TGTGCCAGCAGCTTACAAATGGCAGATACGCAGTATTTT
v_gene: TRBV13; j_gene: TRBJ2-7; abundance: -; d_gene: TRBD1; CDR3aa: CASSLGPGTGVYEQYF; CDR3nt: TGTGCCAGCAGCTTAGGGCCCGGGACAGGAGTATACGAGCAGTACTTC
v_gene: TRBV5-6; j_gene: TRBJ1-4; abundance: -; d_gene: -; CDR3aa: CASSLGIEVEKLFF; CDR3nt: TGTGCCAGCAGCTTAGGCATCGAGGTTGAAAAACTGTTTTTT
v_gene: TRBV14; j_gene: TRBJ2-1; abundance: -; d_gene: -; CDR3aa: CASSRNYNEQFF; CDR3nt: TGTGCCAGCAGCAGAAACTACAATGAGCAGTTCTTC
v_gene: TRBV7-6; j_gene: TRBJ2-3; abundance: -; d_gene: TRBD2; CDR3aa: CASSLASGTSPDTQYF; CDR3nt: TGTGCCAGCAGCTTAGCGTCCGGGACTAGCCCAGATACGCAGTATTTT
v_gene: TRBV13; j_gene: TRBJ2-2; abundance: -; d_gene: -; CDR3aa: CASSLSLTGELFF; CDR3nt: TGTGCCAGCAGCCTATCCCTCACCGGGGAGCTGTTTTTT
v_gene: TRBV19; j_gene: TRBJ2-3; abundance: few; d_gene: -; CDR3aa: CASSIQEEYSTDTQYF; CDR3nt: TGTGCCAGTAGTATTCAAGAGGAATACAGCACAGATACGCAGTATTTT
v_gene: TRBV6-5; j_gene: TRBJ1-2; abundance: once; d_gene: -; CDR3aa: CASRGANYGYTF; CDR3nt: TGTGCCAGCAGGGGGGCAAACTATGGCTACACCTTC
v_gene: TRBV7-9; j_gene: TRBJ2-7; abundance: -; d_gene: -; CDR3aa: CASSQGISEQYF; CDR3nt: TGTGCCAGCAGCCAAGGGATCTCGGAGCAGTACTTC
v_gene: TRBV13; j_gene: TRBJ2-5; abundance: few; d_gene: TRBD2; CDR3aa: CASSGLAGLETQYF; CDR3nt: TGTGCCAGCAGTGGGCTAGCGGGGTTGGAGACCCAGTACTTC
v_gene: TRBV5-6; j_gene: TRBJ2-2; abundance: -; d_gene: -; CDR3aa: CASSLHDPGELFF; CDR3nt: TGTGCCAGCAGCTTACACGACCCCGGGGAGCTGTTTTTT
v_gene: TRBV19; j_gene: TRBJ1-4; abundance: -; d_gene: -; CDR3aa: CASSGREKLFF; CDR3nt: TGTGCCAGTAGTGGACGGGAAAAACTGTTTTTT
v_gene: TRBV30; j_gene: TRBJ1-2; abundance: -; d_gene: -; CDR3aa: CACYRVDGYTF; CDR3nt: TGTGCCTGCTACAGGGTGGATGGCTACACCTTC
v_gene: TRBV25-1; j_gene: TRBJ1-5; abundance: many; d_gene: -; CDR3aa: CASSDVSSNQPQHF; CDR3nt: TGTGCCAGCAGTGATGTTAGTAGCAATCAGCCCCAGCATTTT
v_gene: TRBV2; j_gene: TRBJ2-3; abundance: few; d_gene: -; CDR3aa: CASSVQGVGPDTQYF; CDR3nt: TGTGCCAGCAGTGTACAGGGAGTGGGGCCAGATACGCAGTATTTT
v_gene: TRBV30; j_gene: TRBJ2-5; abundance: -; d_gene: -; CDR3aa: CAWRDRTAARAQYF; CDR3nt: TGTGCCTGGAGGGACCGGACTGCGGCCCGGGCCCAGTACTTC
v_gene: TRBV9; j_gene: TRBJ2-7; abundance: -; d_gene: -; CDR3aa: CASSVGLAEYEQYF; CDR3nt: TGTGCCAGCAGCGTCGGGCTAGCTGAATACGAGCAGTACTTC
v_gene: TRBV9; j_gene: TRBJ2-2; abundance: -; d_gene: -; CDR3aa: CASSVITGRNTGELFF; CDR3nt: TGTGCCAGCAGCGTAATCACAGGGAGGAACACCGGGGAGCTGTTTTTT
v_gene: TRBV10-3; j_gene: TRBJ2-3; abundance: -; d_gene: -; CDR3aa: CAIRTTEHTQYF; CDR3nt: TGTGCCATCAGAACAACAGAGCATACGCAGTATTTT
v_gene: TRBV29-1; j_gene: TRBJ1-3; abundance: few; d_gene: -; CDR3aa: CSADGGLAGNTIYF; CDR3nt: TGCAGCGCAGATGGGGGTTTGGCTGGAAACACCATATATTTT
v_gene: TRBV30; j_gene: TRBJ1-1; abundance: -; d_gene: -; CDR3aa: CAWSVAGVTEAFF; CDR3nt: TGTGCCTGGAGTGTGGCGGGGGTTACTGAAGCTTTCTTT